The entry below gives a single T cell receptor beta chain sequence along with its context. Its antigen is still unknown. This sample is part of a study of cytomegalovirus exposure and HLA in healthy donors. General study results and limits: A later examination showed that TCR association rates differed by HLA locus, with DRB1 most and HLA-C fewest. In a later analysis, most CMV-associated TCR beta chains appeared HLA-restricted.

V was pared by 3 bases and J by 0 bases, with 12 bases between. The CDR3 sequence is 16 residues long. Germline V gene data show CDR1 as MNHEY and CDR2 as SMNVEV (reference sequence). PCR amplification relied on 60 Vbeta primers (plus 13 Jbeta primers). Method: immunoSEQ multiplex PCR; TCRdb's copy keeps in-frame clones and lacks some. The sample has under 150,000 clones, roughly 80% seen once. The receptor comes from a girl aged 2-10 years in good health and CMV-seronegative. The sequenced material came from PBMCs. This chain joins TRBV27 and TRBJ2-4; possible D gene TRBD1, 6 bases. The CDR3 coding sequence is TGTGCCAGCAGTTTGGCAGGGGCAGGAGCCAAAAACATTCAGTACTTC. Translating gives CASSLAGAGAKNIQYF.